Following are 20 T cell receptor beta chains from one sample sequenced in a study of OX40 agonist ivuxolimab in advanced cancers. The data were produced by immunoSEQ multiplex PCR, yet TCRdb's version contains in-frame clones alone and is incomplete. The sample includes over 10,000 clones, approximately 80% of them seen just once. Sequencing was performed on CD4+ or CD8+ T cells sorted from blood, taken in a trial of the OX40 agonist ivuxolimab. These receptors were taken from an adult with an advanced solid tumor such as melanoma, head and neck, liver or kidney cancer.

This clone was seen only once. V usage is TRBV11-2 and J usage is TRBJ2-1; D assignment may be TRBD1 or TRBD2 (5 bases each). The CDR3 totals 19 residues. V lost 2 bases, J lost 3 bases, and 23 bases lay in between. The V gene's germline CDR1 is SGHAT and CDR2 FQNNGV. The CDR3 is CASSLMGDWGALIYNEQFF. The DNA for the CDR3 is TGTGCCAGCAGCTTAATGGGGGATTGGGGAGCTCTTATCTACAATGAGCAGTTCTTC.

V and J are TRBV28 and TRBJ2-1; D unclear. The V and J ends lost 5 bases and 4 bases respectively, with 6 bases between them. CDR1 is MDHEN and CDR2 is SYDVKM in the germline V gene. CDR3 length: 12 residues. The chain's CDR3 is CASSPLYNEQFF. In DNA, the CDR3 is TGTGCCAGCAGTCCGTTATACAATGAGCAGTTCTTC.

This chain uses TRBV7-9 with TRBJ1-2, with TRBD1 identical over 7 bases. After removal of 4 bases from V and 1 base from J, the junction contained 6 bases not matched to a gene. Germline V gene sequence: CDR1 SEHNR, CDR2 FQNEAQ (reference sequence). The CDR3 is 15 amino acids. The CDR3 DNA reads as TGTGCCAGCAGCTCTACGACAGGGCGTAACTATGGCTACACCTTC. Amino acid sequence: CASSSTTGRNYGYTF.

The chain links TRBV11-2 to TRBJ2-6; D might be TRBD2 (5 bases). CDR1 and CDR2 from the germline V gene are SGHAT and FQNNGV. The germline V and J ends were trimmed by 2 bases and 0 bases, with 14 bases remaining between them. The CDR3 loop spans 18 amino acids. The CDR3 loop reads CASSLLDIAFSGANVLTF. The CDR3 DNA sequence: TGTGCCAGCAGCTTATTGGATATAGCGTTCTCTGGGGCCAACGTCCTGACTTTC.

This clone was seen only a few times. This CDR3 is CASSSTLAKNTGELFF. Written as DNA, the CDR3 is TGTGCCAGCAGCTCGACGCTAGCGAAGAACACCGGGGAGCTGTTTTTT. The V call is TRBV7-9, the J call TRBJ2-2; weak D call: TRBD2 (6 bases). The germline gives CDR1 SEHNR, CDR2 FQNEAQ (reference sequence). The CDR3 runs 16 residues. V was trimmed by 4 bases and J by 1 base, leaving 13 bases between them.

DNA of the CDR3: TGTGCCACCAGCAGAGAGGGGCGGATTTTGGACAATGAGCAGTTCTTC. Residues: CATSREGRILDNEQFF. This rearrangement joins TRBV15 to TRBJ2-1; TRBD1 is a possible D gene (5 bases). V shed 0 bases and J shed 5 bases, with 14 bases lying between them. There are 16 residues in the CDR3. Germline values: CDR1 LNHNV, CDR2 YYDKDF (reference sequence). The full variable domain, completed using reference TRBV15 and TRBJ2-1, is DAMVIQNPRYQVTQFGKPVTLSCSQTLNHNVMYWYQQKSSQAPKLLFHYYDKDFNNEADTPDNFQSRRPNTSFCFLDIRSPGLGDTAMYLCATSREGRILDNEQFFGPGTRLTVL.

V and J are TRBV28 and TRBJ1-1; possibly TRBD1 for D (5 bases). CDR3 length: 16 residues. V was clipped by 4 bases and J by 0 bases, with 15 bases between them. The germline V gene encodes CDR1 MDHEN and CDR2 SYDVKM. The CDR3 loop reads CASSSRDGPMNTEAFF. CDR3 DNA: TGTGCCAGCAGTTCCCGGGACGGGCCCATGAACACTGAAGCTTTCTTT.

The rearrangement links TRBV7-6 to TRBJ2-5; maybe TRBD1 (5 bases). The CDR3 is 14 residues long. The V end lost 5 bases, the J end lost 9 bases, and 19 bases lay between the germline ends. Germline V gives CDR1 SGHVS, CDR2 FNYEAQ. CDR3 sequence (DNA): TGTGCCAGCAGCCAGGGCCTCGCCCGCTATTCCCAGTACTTC. It specifies CASSQGLARYSQYF.

The rearrangement links TRBV13 to TRBJ2-7; D is unresolved. The CDR3 length is 11 residues. Germline V gene sequence: CDR1 PRHDT, CDR2 FYEKMQ (reference sequence). V was pared by 5 bases and J by 4 bases, with 6 bases between. CDR3 bases: TGTGCCAGCAGCAACCGGTACGAGCAGTACTTC. It translates to CASSNRYEQYF. The whole variable domain, remainder taken from reference TRBV13 and TRBJ2-7, is AAGVIQSPRHLIKEKRETATLKCYPIPRHDTVYWYQQGPGQDPQFLISFYEKMQSDKGSIPDRFSAQQFSDYHSELNMSSLELGDSALYFCASSNRYEQYFGPGTRLTVT.

The V and J genes are TRBV7-9 and TRBJ2-3, with TRBD1 matching over 8 bases. Trimming took 0 bases from V and 11 from J; bases not matched to a gene: 4. The CDR3 loop spans 13 amino acids. Germline assignment: CDR1 SEHNR and CDR2 FQNEAQ (reference sequence). This CDR3 reads CASSLAGTGGQYF. CDR3 bases: TGTGCCAGCAGCTTAGCTGGGACAGGAGGGCAGTATTTT.

This clone was seen only once. The chain uses TRBV27 and TRBJ2-7, with D tentatively TRBD2 (5 bases). There are 13 residues in the CDR3. Per the germline V gene, CDR1 is MNHEY and CDR2 is SMNVEV (reference sequence). The germline V and J ends were trimmed by 6 bases and 6 bases, with 15 bases remaining between them. In DNA, the CDR3 is TGTGCCAGCAGCTCTGGACTTTCGCTCGAGCAGTACTTC. Its translation is CASSSGLSLEQYF.

The chain joins TRBV2 to TRBJ2-5; no clear D. V lost 7 bases and J lost 3, with 15 bases in between. The CDR3 is 14 amino acids. CDR1 is SNHLY, CDR2 FYNNEI, per germline. In nucleotides, the CDR3 is TGTGCCAGCACCTCCCGGACGTATGAAGAGACCCAGTACTTC. Its protein product is CASTSRTYEETQYF. Together with reference TRBV2 and TRBJ2-5, the CDR3 gives the full variable domain: EPEVTQTPSHQVTQMGQEVILRCVPISNHLYFYWYRQILGQKVEFLVSFYNNEISEKSEIFDDQFSVERPDGSNFTLKIRSTKLEDSAMYFCASTSRTYEETQYFGPGTRLLVL.

CDR3 protein: CATSLDRGRHQPQHF. The CDR3 DNA follows: TGTGCCACCAGCTTAGACAGGGGGAGACATCAGCCCCAGCATTTT. The chain recombines TRBV15 with TRBJ1-5, with 9 positions matching TRBD1. V lost 5 bases to trimming and J lost 5 bases; unmatched junction nucleotides: 7. The CDR3 covers 15 residues. CDR1 and CDR2 from the germline V gene are LNHNV and YYDKDF (reference sequence).

The chain uses TRBV13 and TRBJ2-1, with D unclear. Germline lookup yields CDR1 PRHDT and CDR2 FYEKMQ (reference sequence). The V gene lost 3 bases and the J gene lost 0 bases, with 9 bases spanning the gap. The CDR3 sequence is 15 residues long. The CDR3 loop is CASSFQESSYNEQFF. In DNA form, the CDR3 reads TGTGCCAGCAGCTTTCAGGAGAGCTCCTACAATGAGCAGTTCTTC.

The V call is TRBV30, the J call TRBJ2-6, with unresolved D. Trimming cost V 4 bases and J 0 bases, with 10 bases left between them. The CDR3 runs 15 residues. Looked up from germline, CDR1 is GTSNPN and CDR2 is SVGIG (reference sequence). CDR3 sequence reads: CAWTVGFSGANVLTF. The CDR3 DNA reads as TGTGCCTGGACCGTTGGTTTCTCTGGGGCCAACGTCCTGACTTTC.

The chain links TRBV7-9 to TRBJ2-6; a weak D match, TRBD1 (5 bases). The CDR3 totals 15 residues. Germline-derived CDR1 and CDR2 are SEHNR and FQNEAQ (reference sequence). The V end lost 3 bases, the J end lost 4 bases, and 10 bases lay between the germline ends. CDR3 region: CASSFGASGANVLTF. The CDR3 region has the DNA TGTGCCAGCAGCTTTGGGGCGTCCGGGGCCAACGTCCTGACTTTC. The entire variable domain, with the rest obtained from reference TRBV7-9 and TRBJ2-6, is as follows: DTGVSQNPRHKITKRGQNVTFRCDPISEHNRLYWYRQTLGQGPEFLTYFQNEAQLEKSRLLSDRFSAERPKGSFSTLEIQRTEQGDSAMYLCASSFGASGANVLTFGAGSRLTVL.

The V and J genes are TRBV4-3 and TRBJ2-7; 14 nucleotides match TRBD2. This CDR3 has 15 amino acids. Germline lookup yields CDR1 LGHNA and CDR2 YSLEER. V was pared by 1 base and J by 4 bases, with 0 bases of the junction left unmatched. The CDR3 DNA reads as TGCGCCAGCAGCCAAGGACTAGCGGGAGGGTACGAGCAGTACTTC. It yields the protein CASSQGLAGGYEQYF.

This chain joins TRBV5-1 and TRBJ2-5; 11 bases are a match to TRBD1. CDR1 SGHRS and CDR2 YFSETQ come from the germline V gene. With V trimmed by 2 bases and J by 0 bases, 3 bases remained unmatched. This CDR3 spans 16 amino acids. The CDR3 spells CASSFGTGGNQETQYF. The CDR3 region has the DNA TGCGCCAGCAGCTTCGGGACAGGGGGGAACCAAGAGACCCAGTACTTC.

This clone was seen a handful of times. The rearrangement joins TRBV6-5 to TRBJ1-2; 7 bases agree with TRBD1. CDR3 length equals 13 residues. In germline, CDR1 is MNHEY, CDR2 SVGAGI. With 6 bases clipped from V and 4 bases from J, the junction kept 5 bases outside the gene matches. The CDR3 loop is CASSTTGPYGYTF. The CDR3 DNA reads TGTGCCAGCAGCACGACAGGGCCCTATGGCTACACCTTC.

J is TRBJ2-2 and V is TRBV9; D is uncertain. The CDR3 is 15 residues long. The germline CDR1 and CDR2 sequences are SGDLS and YYNGEE. The germline V and J ends were trimmed by 3 bases and 0 bases, with 9 bases remaining between them. This CDR3 reads CASSEVDANTGELFF. The CDR3 bases are TGTGCCAGCAGCGAGGTCGACGCGAACACCGGGGAGCTGTTTTTT.